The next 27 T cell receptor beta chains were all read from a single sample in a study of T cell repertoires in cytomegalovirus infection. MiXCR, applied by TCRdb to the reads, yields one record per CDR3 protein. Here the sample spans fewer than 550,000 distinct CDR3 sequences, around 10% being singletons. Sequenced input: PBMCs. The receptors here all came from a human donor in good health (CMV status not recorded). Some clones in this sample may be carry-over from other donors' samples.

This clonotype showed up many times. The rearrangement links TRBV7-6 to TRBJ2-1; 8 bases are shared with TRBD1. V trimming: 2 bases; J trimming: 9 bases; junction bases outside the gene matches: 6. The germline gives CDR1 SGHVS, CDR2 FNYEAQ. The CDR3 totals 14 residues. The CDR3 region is CASSLRTGSTEQFF. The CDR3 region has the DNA TGTGCCAGCAGCTTAAGGACAGGGTCTACTGAGCAGTTCTTC.

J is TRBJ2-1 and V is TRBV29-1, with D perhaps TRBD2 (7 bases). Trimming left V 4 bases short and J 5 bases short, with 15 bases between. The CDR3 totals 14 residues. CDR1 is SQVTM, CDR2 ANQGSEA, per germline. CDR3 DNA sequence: TGCAGCGTTGGGGGGCTAGCGGATCACAATGAGCAGTTCTTC. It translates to CSVGGLADHNEQFF.

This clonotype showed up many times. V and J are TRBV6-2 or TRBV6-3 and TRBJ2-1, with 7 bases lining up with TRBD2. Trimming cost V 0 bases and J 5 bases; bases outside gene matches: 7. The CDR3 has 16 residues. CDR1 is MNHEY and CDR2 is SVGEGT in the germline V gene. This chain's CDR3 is CASSYSSRGSNNEQFF. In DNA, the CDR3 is TGTGCCAGCAGTTACTCTTCCCGCGGGAGCAACAATGAGCAGTTCTTC.

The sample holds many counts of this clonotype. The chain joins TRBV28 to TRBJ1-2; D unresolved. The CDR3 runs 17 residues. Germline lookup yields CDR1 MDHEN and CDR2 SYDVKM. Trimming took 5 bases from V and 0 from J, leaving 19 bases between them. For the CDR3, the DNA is TGTGCCAGCAGTCCCTCCAGTTTGTCCAGCGCTAACTATGGCTACACCTTC. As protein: CASSPSSLSSANYGYTF.

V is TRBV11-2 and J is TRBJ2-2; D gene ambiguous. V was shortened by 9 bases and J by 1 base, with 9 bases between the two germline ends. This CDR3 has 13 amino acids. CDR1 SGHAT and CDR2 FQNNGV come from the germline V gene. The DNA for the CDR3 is TGTGCCAGTAAATTGGGGAACACCGGGGAGCTGTTTTTT. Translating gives CASKLGNTGELFF.

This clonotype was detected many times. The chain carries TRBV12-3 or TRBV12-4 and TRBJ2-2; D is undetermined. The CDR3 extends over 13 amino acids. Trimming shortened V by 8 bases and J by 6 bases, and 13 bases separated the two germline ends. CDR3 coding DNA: TGTGCCAGCCGGGCCGGTGGGGCCGGGGAGCTGTTTTTT. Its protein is CASRAGGAGELFF.

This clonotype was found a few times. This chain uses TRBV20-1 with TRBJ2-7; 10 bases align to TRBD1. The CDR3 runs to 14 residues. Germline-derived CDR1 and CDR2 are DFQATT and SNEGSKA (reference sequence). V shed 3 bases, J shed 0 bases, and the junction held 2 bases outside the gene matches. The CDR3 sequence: CSASGTGVSYEQYF. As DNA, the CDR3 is TGCAGTGCTAGTGGGACAGGGGTCTCCTACGAGCAGTACTTC.

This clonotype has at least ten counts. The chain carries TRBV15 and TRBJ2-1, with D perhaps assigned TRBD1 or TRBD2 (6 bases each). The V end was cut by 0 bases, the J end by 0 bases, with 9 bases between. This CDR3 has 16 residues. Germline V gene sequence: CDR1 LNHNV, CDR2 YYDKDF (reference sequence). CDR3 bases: TGTGCCACCAGCAGAGAGCGGGACACCTCCTACAATGAGCAGTTCTTC. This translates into CATSRERDTSYNEQFF.

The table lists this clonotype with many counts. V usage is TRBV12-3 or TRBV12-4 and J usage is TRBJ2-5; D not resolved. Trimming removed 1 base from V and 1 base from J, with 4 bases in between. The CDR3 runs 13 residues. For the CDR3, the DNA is TGTGCCAGCAGTTTAGTCAGCCAAGAGACCCAGTACTTC. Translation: CASSLVSQETQYF.

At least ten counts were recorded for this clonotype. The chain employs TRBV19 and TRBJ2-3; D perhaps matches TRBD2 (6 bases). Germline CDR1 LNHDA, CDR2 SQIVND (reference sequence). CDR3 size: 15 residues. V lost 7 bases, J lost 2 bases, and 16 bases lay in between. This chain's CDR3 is CASKDLGLFTDTQYF. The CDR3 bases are TGTGCCAGTAAGGATCTGGGACTCTTCACAGATACGCAGTATTTT.

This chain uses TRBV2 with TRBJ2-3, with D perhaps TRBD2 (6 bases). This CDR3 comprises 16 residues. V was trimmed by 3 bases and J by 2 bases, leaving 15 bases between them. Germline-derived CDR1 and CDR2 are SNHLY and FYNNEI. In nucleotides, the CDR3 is TGTGCCAGCAGTGACGGGAGAAGGGTACTCACAGATACGCAGTATTTT. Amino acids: CASSDGRRVLTDTQYF.

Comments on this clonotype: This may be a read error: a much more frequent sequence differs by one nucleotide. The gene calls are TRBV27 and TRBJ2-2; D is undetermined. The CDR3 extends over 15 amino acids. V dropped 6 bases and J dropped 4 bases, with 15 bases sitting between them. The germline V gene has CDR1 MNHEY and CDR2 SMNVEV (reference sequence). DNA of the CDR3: TGTGCCAGCAGCTCGGCCAGGCCTATCACCGGGGAGCTGTTTTTT. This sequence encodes CASSSARPITGELFF.

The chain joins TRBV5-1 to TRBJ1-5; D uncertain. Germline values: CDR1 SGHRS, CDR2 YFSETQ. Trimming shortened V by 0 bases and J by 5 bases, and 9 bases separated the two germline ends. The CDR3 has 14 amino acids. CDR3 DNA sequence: TGCGCCAGCAGCTTGGGCGGCTTCGATCAGCCCCAGCATTTT. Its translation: CASSLGGFDQPQHF.

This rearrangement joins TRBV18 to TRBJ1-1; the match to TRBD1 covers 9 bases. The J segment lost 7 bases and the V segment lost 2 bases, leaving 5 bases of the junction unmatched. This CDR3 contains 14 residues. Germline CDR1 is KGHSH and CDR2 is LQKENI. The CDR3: CASSPGTGLDEAFF. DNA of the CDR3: TGTGCCAGCTCACCAGGGACAGGGTTGGATGAAGCTTTCTTT.

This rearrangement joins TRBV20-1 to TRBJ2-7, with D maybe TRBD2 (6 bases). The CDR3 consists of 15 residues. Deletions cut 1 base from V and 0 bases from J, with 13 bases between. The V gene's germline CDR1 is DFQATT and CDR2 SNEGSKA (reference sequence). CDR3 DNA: TGCAGTGCTAGAGGGAGACCGGGGGACTCCTACGAGCAGTACTTC. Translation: CSARGRPGDSYEQYF.

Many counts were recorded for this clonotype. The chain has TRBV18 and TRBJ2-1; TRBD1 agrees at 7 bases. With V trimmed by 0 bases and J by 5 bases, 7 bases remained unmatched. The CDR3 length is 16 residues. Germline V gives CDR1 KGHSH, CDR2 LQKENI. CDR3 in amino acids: CASSPPSRGNNNEQFF. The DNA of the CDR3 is TGTGCCAGCTCACCACCGTCCAGGGGGAACAACAATGAGCAGTTCTTC.

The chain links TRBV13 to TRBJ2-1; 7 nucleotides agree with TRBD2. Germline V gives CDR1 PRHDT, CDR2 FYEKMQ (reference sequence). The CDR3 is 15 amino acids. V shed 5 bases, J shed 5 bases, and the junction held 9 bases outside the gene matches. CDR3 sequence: CASSIPTSRDNEQFF. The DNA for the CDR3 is TGTGCCAGCAGCATCCCGACTAGCAGGGACAATGAGCAGTTCTTC.

The CDR3 DNA follows: TGTGCCATCAGTAACCGGGACCGGTTGTACGAGCAGTACTTC. This codes for CAISNRDRLYEQYF. The J gene is TRBJ2-7, the V gene TRBV10-3, with D perhaps assigned TRBD1 or TRBD2 (5 bases each). The CDR3 contains 14 residues. From germline, CDR1 is ENHRY and CDR2 SYGVKD. The germline V and J ends were trimmed by 5 bases and 4 bases, with 15 bases remaining between them.

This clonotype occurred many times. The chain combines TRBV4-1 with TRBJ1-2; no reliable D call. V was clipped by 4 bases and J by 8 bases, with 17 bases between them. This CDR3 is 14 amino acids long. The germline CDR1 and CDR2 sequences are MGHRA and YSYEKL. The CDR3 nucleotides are TGCGCCAGCAGCCCTTCGGAGTCAAGTAGCGGCTACACCTTC. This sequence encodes CASSPSESSSGYTF.

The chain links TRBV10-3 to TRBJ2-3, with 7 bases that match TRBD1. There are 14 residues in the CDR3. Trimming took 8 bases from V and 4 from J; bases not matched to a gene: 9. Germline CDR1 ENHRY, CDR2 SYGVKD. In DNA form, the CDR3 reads TGTGCCATCGCCGGCCTAGGGGGCGCAGATACGCAGTATTTT. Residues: CAIAGLGGADTQYF.

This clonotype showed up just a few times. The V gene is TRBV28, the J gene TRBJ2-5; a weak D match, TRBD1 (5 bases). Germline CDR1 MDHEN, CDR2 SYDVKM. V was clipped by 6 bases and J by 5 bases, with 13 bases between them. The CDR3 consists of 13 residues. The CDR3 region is CASRQTARETQYF. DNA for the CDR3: TGTGCCAGCAGACAGACAGCTCGGGAGACCCAGTACTTC.

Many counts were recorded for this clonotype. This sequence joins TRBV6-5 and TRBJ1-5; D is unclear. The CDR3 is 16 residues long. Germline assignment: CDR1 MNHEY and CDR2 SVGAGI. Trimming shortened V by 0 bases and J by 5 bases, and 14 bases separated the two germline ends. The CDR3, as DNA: TGTGCCAGCAGTTACTCCTATAGCAATAATTATCAGCCCCAGCATTTT. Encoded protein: CASSYSYSNNYQPQHF.

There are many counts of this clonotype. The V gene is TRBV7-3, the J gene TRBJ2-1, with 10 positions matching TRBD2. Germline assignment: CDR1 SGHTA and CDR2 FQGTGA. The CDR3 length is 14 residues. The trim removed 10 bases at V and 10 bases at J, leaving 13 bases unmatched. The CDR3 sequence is CATRLAGEAGEQFF. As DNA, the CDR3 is TGTGCCACCAGGCTAGCGGGAGAGGCAGGGGAGCAGTTCTTC.

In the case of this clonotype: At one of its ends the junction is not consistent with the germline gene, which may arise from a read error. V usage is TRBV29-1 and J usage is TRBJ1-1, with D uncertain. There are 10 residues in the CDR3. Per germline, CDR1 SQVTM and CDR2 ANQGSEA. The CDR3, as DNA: TGCAGCGTTGATGGGATACAGCGAGTCTTT. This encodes CSVDGIQRVF.

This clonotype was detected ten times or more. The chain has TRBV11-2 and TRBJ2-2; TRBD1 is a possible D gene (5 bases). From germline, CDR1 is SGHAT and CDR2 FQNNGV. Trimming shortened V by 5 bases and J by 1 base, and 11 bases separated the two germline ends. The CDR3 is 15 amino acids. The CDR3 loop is CASSHTTVNTGELFF. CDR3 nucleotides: TGTGCCAGCAGCCACACGACAGTGAACACCGGGGAGCTGTTTTTT.

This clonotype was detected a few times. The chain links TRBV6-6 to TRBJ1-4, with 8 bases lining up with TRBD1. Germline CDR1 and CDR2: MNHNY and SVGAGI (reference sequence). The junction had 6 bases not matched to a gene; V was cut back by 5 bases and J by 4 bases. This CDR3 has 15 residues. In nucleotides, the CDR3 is TGTGCCAGCAGTCTTTCGACAGGGGATAATGAAAAACTGTTTTTT. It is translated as CASSLSTGDNEKLFF.

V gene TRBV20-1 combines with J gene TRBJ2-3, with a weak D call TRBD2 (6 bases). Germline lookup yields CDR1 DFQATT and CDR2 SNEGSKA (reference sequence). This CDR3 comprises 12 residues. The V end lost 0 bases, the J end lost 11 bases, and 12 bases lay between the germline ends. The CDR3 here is CSAREGTGGQYF. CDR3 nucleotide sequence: TGCAGTGCTAGAGAGGGGACCGGGGGGCAGTATTTT.